The 20 T cell receptor beta chains reported below all come from one sample, sequenced in a study of blood T cell repertoires in COVID-19. Repertoires were generated with immunoSEQ multiplex PCR, while TCRdb's copy carries only in-frame clones and drops some. The sample carries fewer than 250,000 clones, around 85% recorded once. Sequenced: PBMCs or T cells enriched from blood (not recorded which). Receptors originate from a woman aged 45-65 years with acute COVID-19.

V gene TRBV7-8 combines with J gene TRBJ2-5; 12 bases agree with TRBD2. The germline CDR1 and CDR2 sequences are SGHVS and FQNEAQ. The CDR3 has 16 amino acids. V trimming: 3 bases; J trimming: 5 bases; junction bases outside the gene matches: 7. The CDR3 DNA is TGTGCCAGCAGCTTTGCTAGCGGGGGGGGCCGGGAGACCCAGTACTTC. Translation gives CASSFASGGGRETQYF.

The genes are TRBV19 and TRBJ1-1, with 9 nucleotides matching TRBD1. This CDR3 has 16 residues. V lost 3 bases, J lost 4 bases, and 9 bases stayed unmatched. Germline-derived CDR1 and CDR2 are LNHDA and SQIVND (reference sequence). The CDR3 DNA follows: TGTGCCAGTAGTATGGCCGGGACAGGGATTTTCACTGAAGCTTTCTTT. Translated, it gives CASSMAGTGIFTEAFF.

This chain links TRBV7-2 with TRBJ1-1; D gene uncertain. The germline CDR1 and CDR2 sequences are SGHTA and FQGNSA. V lost 5 bases to trimming and J lost 1 base, with 20 bases between them. The CDR3 loop spans 17 amino acids. This chain's CDR3 is CASSLIPSRVSNTEAFF. The CDR3 bases are TGTGCCAGCAGCCTTATCCCATCTCGGGTCTCGAACACTGAAGCTTTCTTT.

This chain's CDR3 is CASSRDSYNSPLHF. Here the CDR3 DNA reads TGTGCCAGCAGCCGGGACTCTTATAATTCACCCCTCCACTTT. The chain carries TRBV25-1 and TRBJ1-6; tentative D call: TRBD1 (5 bases). Germline V lookup: CDR1 MGHDK, CDR2 SYGVNS. Deletions cut 6 bases from V and 4 bases from J, with 10 bases between. CDR3 length equals 14 residues.

The rearrangement uses TRBV7-8 and TRBJ1-1; D is perhaps TRBD1 (6 bases). The CDR3 consists of 14 residues. Trimming cost V 5 bases and J 1 base, with 11 bases left between them. Per germline, CDR1 SGHVS and CDR2 FQNEAQ. CDR3 DNA sequence: TGTGCCAGCAGCCTCCAGGGGTGGAACACTGAAGCTTTCTTT. Its translation is CASSLQGWNTEAFF.

V is TRBV2 and J is TRBJ1-5; tentatively, D is TRBD1 (5 bases). The germline V gene encodes CDR1 SNHLY and CDR2 FYNNEI. V lost 6 bases to trimming and J lost 0 bases, with 12 bases between them. The CDR3 runs 15 residues. CDR3 sequence reads: CASSSSGGSNQPQHF. In nucleotides, the CDR3 is TGTGCCAGCAGCTCCTCGGGGGGTAGCAATCAGCCCCAGCATTTT.

CDR3 protein: CASSELGQGIQPQHF. The CDR3 nucleotides are TGTGCCAGCAGTGAATTGGGACAGGGGATTCAGCCCCAGCATTTT. The chain links TRBV6-1 to TRBJ1-5, with TRBD1 identical over 10 bases. There are 15 residues in the CDR3. CDR1 is MNHNS, CDR2 SASEGT, per germline. The trim removed 2 bases at V and 6 bases at J, leaving 4 bases unmatched.

In its sample, this clone was seen once. The J gene is TRBJ1-5, the V gene TRBV19; no definite D call. CDR1 is LNHDA and CDR2 is SQIVND in the germline V gene (reference sequence). V was shortened by 3 bases and J by 0 bases, with 12 bases between the two germline ends. The CDR3 covers 16 residues. In nucleotides, the CDR3 is TGTGCCAGTAGTATGTCGACACTTTATAGCAATCAGCCCCAGCATTTT. Protein sequence: CASSMSTLYSNQPQHF.

The chain recombines TRBV3-1 (or the pseudogene TRBV3-2) with TRBJ2-5; 8 bases fit TRBD1. CDR1 and CDR2 (germline): LGHDT, YNNKEL (reference sequence). CDR3 length: 16 residues. J gave up 1 base and V 3 bases, and 7 bases lay outside the gene matches. The CDR3 is CASSHPGQVLQETQYF. CDR3 DNA: TGTGCCAGCAGCCACCCGGGACAGGTCCTCCAAGAGACCCAGTACTTC.

This clone was recorded only once. The rearrangement links TRBV9 to TRBJ2-3; D is possibly TRBD2 (7 bases). The CDR3 totals 17 residues. Germline CDR1 reads SGDLS; CDR2 reads YYNGEE. V was pared by 5 bases and J by 0 bases, with 19 bases between. The CDR3 region is CASSAFTGGSSTDTQYF. The CDR3 nucleotides read TGTGCCAGCAGTGCCTTTACGGGGGGCTCTAGCACAGATACGCAGTATTTT.

The chain has TRBV12-2 and TRBJ1-1. TRBV12-2 is labeled a pseudogene. The length of the CDR3 is 13 residues. The CDR3 here is CARTEDNLGRAFF. The CDR3, as DNA: TGTGCAAGGACGGAAGATAATCTAGGGAGAGCTTTCTTT.

V usage is TRBV5-1 and J usage is TRBJ1-2, with unresolved D. The CDR3 extends over 15 amino acids. Looked up from germline, CDR1 is SGHRS and CDR2 is YFSETQ. Trimming took 0 bases from V and 5 from J, leaving 14 bases between them. The CDR3 coding sequence is TGCGCCAGCAGCTTGGACCAGGTAGTCGGATATGGCTACACCTTC. Translating gives CASSLDQVVGYGYTF.

The chain has TRBV5-1 and TRBJ1-2, with 8 bases that match TRBD1. Germline CDR1 is SGHRS and CDR2 is YFSETQ. The J segment lost 6 bases and the V segment lost 3 bases, leaving 10 bases of the junction unmatched. The CDR3 is 15 residues long. The CDR3 here is CASSSTRTGRNGYTF. As DNA, the CDR3 is TGCGCCAGCAGCTCCACGAGGACAGGGAGAAATGGCTACACCTTC.

With regard to this clone: This may stem from a read error, because a much larger clone lies one nucleotide away. V gene TRBV5-6 combines with J gene TRBJ1-2; 9 nucleotides line up with TRBD1. This CDR3 has 14 residues. The germline gives CDR1 SGHDT, CDR2 YYEEEE. The J segment lost 2 bases and the V segment lost 2 bases, leaving 1 base of the junction unmatched. The CDR3 is CASSFGTGNYGYTF. For the CDR3, the DNA is TGTGCCAGCAGCTTCGGGACAGGGAACTATGGCTACACCTTC.

CDR3 bases: TGTGCCAGCAGTTTCCAGGGAAACTATGGCTACACCTTC. Translation gives CASSFQGNYGYTF. The chain links TRBV12-3 or TRBV12-4 to TRBJ1-2; D possibly corresponds to TRBD1 (5 bases). V lost 3 bases and J lost 2, with 7 bases in between. The CDR3 sequence is 13 residues long.

This clone was detected a few times. The V and J genes are TRBV6-4 and TRBJ1-6, with a weak D call TRBD1 (6 bases). Germline V gives CDR1 MRHNA, CDR2 SNTAGT. Between the trimmed V and J ends, which lost 2 bases and 10 bases, there was a span of 12 bases. This CDR3 is built from 14 residues. CDR3 DNA: TGTGCCAGCAGTGACCAGGGGCAAAGCTCACCCCTCCACTTT. It is translated as CASSDQGQSSPLHF.

The chain recombines TRBV29-1 with TRBJ2-7; 10 bases fit TRBD1. Germline V lookup: CDR1 SQVTM, CDR2 ANQGSEA. This CDR3 contains 14 residues. The V and J ends lost 2 bases and 3 bases, in that order; junction bases with no gene match: 4. In DNA, the CDR3 is TGCAGCGTTGAAATTGGGACAGGGGACTACGAGCAGTACTTC. It yields the protein CSVEIGTGDYEQYF.

The chain joins TRBV5-4 to TRBJ2-3; D might be TRBD1 (6 bases). V gave up 4 bases and J gave up 2 bases, with 8 bases separating them. Germline V CDR1 and CDR2: SGHNT, YYREEE (reference sequence). The CDR3 runs 13 residues. The DNA for the CDR3 is TGTGCCAGCAGCCGGGACAACACAGATACGCAGTATTTT. It specifies CASSRDNTDTQYF.

The chain carries TRBV7-2 and TRBJ2-5, with 12 bases fitting TRBD2. The V gene end was trimmed by 5 bases and the J gene end by 2 bases; junction bases not matched to a gene: 3. The germline CDR1 and CDR2 sequences are SGHTA and FQGNSA. The CDR3 has 15 residues. The CDR3 sequence: CASSLGLAGQETQYF. CDR3 nucleotides: TGTGCCAGCAGCCTCGGACTAGCGGGGCAAGAGACCCAGTACTTC. Using reference TRBV7-2 and TRBJ2-5 for the parts outside the CDR3, the full variable domain is GAGVSQSPSNKVTEKGKDVELRCDPISGHTALYWYRQSLGQGLEFLIYFQGNSAPDKSGLPSDRFSAERTGGSVSTLTIQRTQQEDSAVYLCASSLGLAGQETQYFGPGTRLLVL.

The chain joins TRBV5-4 to TRBJ1-6; a weak D match, TRBD1 (5 bases). The CDR3 covers 15 residues. The V end lost 4 bases, the J end lost 14 bases, and 22 bases lay between the germline ends. The germline V gene has CDR1 SGHNT and CDR2 YYREEE (reference sequence). CDR3 sequence: CASSPEGKMWRALHF. CDR3 coding DNA: TGTGCCAGCAGCCCAGAGGGGAAGATGTGGAGGGCCCTCCACTTT.